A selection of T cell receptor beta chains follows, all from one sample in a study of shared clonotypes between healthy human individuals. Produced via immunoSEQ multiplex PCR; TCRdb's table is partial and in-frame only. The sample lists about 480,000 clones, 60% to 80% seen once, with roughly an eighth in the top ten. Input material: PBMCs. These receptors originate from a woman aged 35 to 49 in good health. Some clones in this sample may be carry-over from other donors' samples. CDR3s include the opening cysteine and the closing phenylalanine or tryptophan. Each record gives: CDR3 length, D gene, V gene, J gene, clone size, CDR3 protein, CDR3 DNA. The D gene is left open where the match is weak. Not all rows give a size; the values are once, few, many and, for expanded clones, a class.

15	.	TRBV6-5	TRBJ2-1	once	CASSYSFAGEGEQFF	TGTGCCAGCAGTTACTCGTTTGCCGGCGAGGGGGAGCAGTTCTTC
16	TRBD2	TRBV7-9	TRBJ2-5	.	CASSARLAGVRETQYF	TGTGCCAGCAGCGCCAGACTAGCGGGAGTCAGGGAGACCCAGTACTTC
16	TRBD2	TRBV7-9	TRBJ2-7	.	CASSSPTSGTSYEQYF	TGTGCCAGCAGCTCCCCGACTAGCGGGACCTCCTACGAGCAGTACTTC
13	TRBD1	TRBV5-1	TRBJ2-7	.	CASSGGTAYEQYF	TGCGCCAGCAGCGGTGGGACAGCCTACGAGCAGTACTTC
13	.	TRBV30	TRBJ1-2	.	CAAIHRQPNGYTF	TGTGCCGCTATACATAGGCAACCGAATGGCTACACCTTC
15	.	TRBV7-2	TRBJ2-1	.	CASSLAQGTYNEQFF	TGTGCCAGCAGCTTAGCTCAGGGAACCTACAATGAGCAGTTCTTC
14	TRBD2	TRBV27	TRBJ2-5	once	CASRGLAGGETQYF	TGTGCCAGCAGGGGACTAGCGGGAGGAGAGACCCAGTACTTC
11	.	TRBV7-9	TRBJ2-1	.	CASSLAPEQFF	TGTGCCAGCAGCTTAGCCCCTGAGCAGTTCTTC
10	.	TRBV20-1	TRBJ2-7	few	CSAVGAEQYF	TGCAGTGCCGTCGGGGCAGAGCAGTACTTC
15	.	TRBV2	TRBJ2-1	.	CASSREFSTYNEQFF	TGTGCCAGCAGTCGGGAGTTCTCGACCTACAATGAGCAGTTCTTC
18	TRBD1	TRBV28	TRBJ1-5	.	CASSLLGTGAGSNQPQHF	TGTGCCAGCAGTTTACTGGGGACAGGGGCGGGGAGCAATCAGCCCCAGCATTTT
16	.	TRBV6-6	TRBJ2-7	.	CASSTRQSSSPYEQYF	TGTGCCAGCAGTACACGACAGTCAAGCTCCCCCTACGAGCAGTACTTC